This T cell receptor beta chain emerged from a study of shared clonotypes between healthy human individuals (dated by TCRdb to the early 2020s). General notes on the study: The cohort comprised a couple of women and three men aged 18 to 49 years. For each donor, CD4 naive and CD4 memory were each given three plates, CD8 naive was given two plates, and CD8 memory was given one plate. Leukapheresis yielded between about 0.94 and 8.9 billion PBMCs per donor. Different laboratories and diverse techniques were used to prepare libraries and sequence TCR repertoires, to increase sequencing depth and limit assay-specific biases. To estimate repertoire size and how much clonotype sharing occurs between individuals, the study deeply sequenced the blood TCR repertoires of five healthy adults. Findings and caveats that apply to the study as a whole: Incomplete sequencing was indicated by rarefaction of sorted-subset datasets, despite the large sequencing depth. The small number of donors limited the genetic and exposure-history diversity represented. Pairwise subsampling led to the expectation that sequencing depth would affect the degree of clonotype sharing among donors. Naive subsets generally had larger estimated clonotype richness than memory subsets did. Sampling was restricted to blood, and TCR repertoires in tissues likely differ from the TCR repertoires found in blood. Sharing across a handful of donors was observed for about 5% of naive CD4, under 4% of naive CD8, 2.3% of memory CD4, and about 0.4% of memory CD8 clonotypes. Compared with non-shared clonotypes, clonotypes shared by all four sorted-subset donors had higher generation probabilities.

The CDR3 sequence holds 13 residues, the cysteine and phenylalanine included. Only the CDR3 DNA is retained, 39 bases long and in frame from the first base. The germline V gene supplies CDR1 MNHEY and CDR2 SVGAGI. Relative to germline, V is 6 bases shorter and J is 1 base shorter, with 9 bases between their ends. Comment on this clone: Its antigen remains unidentified. A read error likely explains this, since a far larger clone differs by one base.

Using the deep immunoSEQ assay, TCR CDR3 regions were amplified from genomic DNA by multiplex PCR. Extracted genomic DNA from each cell subset was distributed evenly across all wells of several immunoSEQ 96-well plates, and each plate was treated as a replicate. For sorted subsets, each replicate PCR was loaded with 200 ng genomic DNA, equivalent to some 27,000 T cell genomes. The purified libraries were quantified using a Qubit 3.0 fluorometer, sized with a Bioanalyzer 2100, and then quantified again using the KAPA Library Quantification kit. Each immunoSEQ 96-well plate was sequenced on its own single-read 150-cycle Illumina NextSeq 550 flow cell. As for the authors' bioinformatics: Because only junctional sequences without quality scores were contained in the immunoSEQ output, filtering matching that applied to full-length reads could not be performed. Sequences were annotated with PyIR, a Python wrapper for IgBLAST v1.9, and V/J genes and CDR3 were assigned using IMGT germline references. Reads with weak V/J assignments (E-value above 1e-6), missing CDR3, stop codons, out-of-frame junctions, or ambiguous translated residues were removed. V3J clonotypes were defined as sequences sharing the same inferred V gene, J gene, and CDR3 amino acid sequence. To compute the percentage overlap between repertoires, the number of shared unique clonotypes was divided by the size of the smaller repertoire. Three approaches were used to assess repertoire richness: RTK rarefaction, the Chao1 estimator, and Recon v2.1 estimates of unobserved clonotypes. For all TCRbeta clonotypes obtained by the gDNA method from a handful of donors, generation probabilities were computed with OLGA. The table was pulled from immuneACCESS by TCRdb, which kept in-frame rearrangements only. Such tables lose some clones; where checked, under half of the loss comes from unresolved V genes, and the rest has no known cause. D and trimming were read from the DNA, whereas the V and J calls and clone size are those reported in that table. This sample has over a million clones in its table, and around 78% of those were observed once. The ten largest clones add up to about 0.52% of the sample.

Donors were healthy HIV-negative adults with no recently reported acute infections or vaccinations. All donors were Caucasian adults living in Nashville, Tennessee, USA. CD4+ T cells were enriched by magnetic negative selection, after which naive cells were positively selected on CD45RA and the negative fraction was taken as the memory subset. Blood was obtained by leukapheresis, after which PBMCs were separated by Ficoll-Histopaque density gradient centrifugation and cryopreserved in liquid nitrogen vapor phase. Analytical flow cytometry was used to check the purity and quantity of every magnetically sorted T cell population. Genomic DNA was isolated from every sorted fraction and measured by UV absorbance on a Nanodrop 2000c.

The chain employs TRBV6-5 and TRBJ1-1; TRBD1 is a weak D gene call, 5 bases matching. The sequence was obtained from a man younger than 30 in good health. Some clones in this sample may be carry-over from other donors' samples. The sample comprised memory CD4+ T cells from PBMCs. The sample's cell subset or site label is to be understood as: CD45RA-negative fraction. The CDR3 sequence is CASRPGQNTEAFF. The nucleotides are TGTGCCAGCAGACCCGGACAGAACACTGAAGCTTTCTTT.